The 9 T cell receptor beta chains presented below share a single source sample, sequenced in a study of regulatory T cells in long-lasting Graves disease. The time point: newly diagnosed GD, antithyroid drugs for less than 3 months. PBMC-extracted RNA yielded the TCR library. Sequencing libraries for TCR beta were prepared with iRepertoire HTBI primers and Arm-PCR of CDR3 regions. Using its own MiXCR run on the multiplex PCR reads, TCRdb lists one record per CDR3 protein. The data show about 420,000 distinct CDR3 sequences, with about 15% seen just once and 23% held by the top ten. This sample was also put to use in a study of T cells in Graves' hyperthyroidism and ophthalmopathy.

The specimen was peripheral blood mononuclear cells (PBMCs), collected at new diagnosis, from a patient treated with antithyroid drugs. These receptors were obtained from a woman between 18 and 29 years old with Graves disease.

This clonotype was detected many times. The CDR3 DNA reads TGTGCCAGCACCCTCGGACTAGCGGGAGGCACAGATACGCAGTATTTT. Residues: CASTLGLAGGTDTQYF. This chain joins TRBV12-3 or TRBV12-4 and TRBJ2-3, with TRBD2 matching over 13 bases. The CDR3 is 16 residues long. After removal of 7 bases from V and 1 base from J, the junction contained 5 bases not matched to a gene.

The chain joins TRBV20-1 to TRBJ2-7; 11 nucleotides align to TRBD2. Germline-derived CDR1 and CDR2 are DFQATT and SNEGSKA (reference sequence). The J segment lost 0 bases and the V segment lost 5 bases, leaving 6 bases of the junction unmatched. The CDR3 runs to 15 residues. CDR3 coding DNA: TGCAGTGCTGCTTCCGGGACTAGCGGCTCCTACGAGCAGTACTTC. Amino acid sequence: CSAASGTSGSYEQYF.

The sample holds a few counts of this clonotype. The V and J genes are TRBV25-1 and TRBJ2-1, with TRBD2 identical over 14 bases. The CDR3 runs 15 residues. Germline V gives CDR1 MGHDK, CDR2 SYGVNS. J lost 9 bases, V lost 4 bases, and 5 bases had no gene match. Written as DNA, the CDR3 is TGTGCCAGCAGTGCTCCGGGACTAGCGGGAGTTGAGCAGTTCTTC. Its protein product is CASSAPGLAGVEQFF.

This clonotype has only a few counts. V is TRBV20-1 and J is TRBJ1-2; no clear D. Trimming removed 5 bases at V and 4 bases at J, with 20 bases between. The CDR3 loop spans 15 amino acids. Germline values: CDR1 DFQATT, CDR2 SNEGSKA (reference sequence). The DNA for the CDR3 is TGCAGTGCTTCTCGATGGGTGCGGACCGGCTATGGCTACACCTTC. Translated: CSASRWVRTGYGYTF.

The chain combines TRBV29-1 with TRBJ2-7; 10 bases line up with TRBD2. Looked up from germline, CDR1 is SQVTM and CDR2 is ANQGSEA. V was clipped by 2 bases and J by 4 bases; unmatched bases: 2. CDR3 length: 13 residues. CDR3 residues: CSVETSGIYEQYF. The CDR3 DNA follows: TGCAGCGTTGAAACTAGCGGGATTTACGAGCAGTACTTC.

The CDR3 coding sequence is TGTGCCAGTAGTCCCGGACAGGGGGCGAATAATTCACCCCTCCACTTT. Translation: CASSPGQGANNSPLHF. The V and J genes are TRBV19 and TRBJ1-6, with 11 bases that match TRBD1. Germline loops: CDR1 LNHDA, CDR2 SQIVND (reference sequence). There are 16 residues in the CDR3. The ends lost 5 bases at V and 5 bases at J; junction bases unmatched: 5.

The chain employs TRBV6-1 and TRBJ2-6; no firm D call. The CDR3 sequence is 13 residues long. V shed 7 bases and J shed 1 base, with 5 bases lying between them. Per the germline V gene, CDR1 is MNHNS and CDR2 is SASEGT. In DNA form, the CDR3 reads TGTGCCAGCAACAGATCTGGGGCCAACGTCCTGACTTTC. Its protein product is CASNRSGANVLTF.

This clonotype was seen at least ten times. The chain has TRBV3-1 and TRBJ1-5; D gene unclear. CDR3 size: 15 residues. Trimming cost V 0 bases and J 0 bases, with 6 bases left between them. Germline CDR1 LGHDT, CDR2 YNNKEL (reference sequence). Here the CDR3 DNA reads TGTGCCAGCAGCCAAGACCCGAATAGCAATCAGCCCCAGCATTTT. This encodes CASSQDPNSNQPQHF.

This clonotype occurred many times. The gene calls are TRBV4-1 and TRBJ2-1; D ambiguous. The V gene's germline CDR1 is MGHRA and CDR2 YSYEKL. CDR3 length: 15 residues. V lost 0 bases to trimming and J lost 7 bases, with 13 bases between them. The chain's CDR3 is CASSQDLSPQNEQFF. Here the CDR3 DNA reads TGCGCCAGCAGCCAAGATCTCAGTCCACAAAATGAGCAGTTCTTC.